These 14 T cell receptor beta chains were all obtained from the same sample, sequenced in a study of cytomegalovirus exposure and HLA in healthy donors. PCR employed 60 Vbeta and 13 Jbeta primers. TCRdb keeps only in-frame clones here, not all; method: immunoSEQ multiplex PCR. The data contain approximately 140,000 clones, 70% to 90% of them singletons. What was sequenced was PBMCs. These receptors were taken from a woman aged 40 to 55 in good health and CMV-seropositive.

J is TRBJ1-5 and V is TRBV30; 7 bases match TRBD1. The CDR3 has 19 residues. Germline V gene data show CDR1 as GTSNPN and CDR2 as SVGIG (reference sequence). Trimming removed 2 bases from V and 0 bases from J; junction bases left unmatched: 16. This CDR3 reads CAWSPPRARQGDSNQPQHF. CDR3 sequence (DNA): TGTGCCTGGAGTCCTCCCCGCGCCCGACAGGGTGATAGCAATCAGCCCCAGCATTTT. Complete variable domain (other parts from reference TRBV30 and TRBJ1-5): SQTIHQWPATLVQPVGSPLSLECTVEGTSNPNLYWYRQAAGRGLQLLFYSVGIGQISSEVPQNLSASRPQDRQFILSSKKLLLSDSGFYLCAWSPPRARQGDSNQPQHFGDGTRLSIL.

The CDR3 is CASSLGGALEEKLFF. For the CDR3, the DNA is TGTGCCAGCAGCTTGGGCGGGGCTCTTGAGGAAAAACTGTTTTTT. V is TRBV5-4 and J is TRBJ1-4; D is possibly TRBD1 (5 bases). Germline V gene data show CDR1 as SGHNT and CDR2 as YYREEE (reference sequence). Trimming left V 0 bases short and J 8 bases short, with 14 bases between. The CDR3 is 15 amino acids. Complete variable domain (other parts from reference TRBV5-4 and TRBJ1-4): ETGVTQSPTHLIKTRGQQVTLRCSSQSGHNTVSWYQQALGQGPQFIFQYYREEENGRGNFPPRFSGLQFPNYSSELNVNALELDDSALYLCASSLGGALEEKLFFGSGTQLSVL.

This clone was seen a handful of times. The chain joins TRBV29-1 to TRBJ2-7, with 8 bases matching TRBD2. The V gene's germline CDR1 is SQVTM and CDR2 ANQGSEA. CDR3 length equals 13 residues. The V gene end was trimmed by 4 bases and the J gene end by 9 bases; junction bases not matched to a gene: 11. The CDR3 reads CSVVRAESGGQYF. The CDR3 bases are TGCAGCGTTGTGCGGGCCGAGAGCGGGGGGCAGTACTTC.

This chain uses TRBV6-4 with TRBJ1-4; the D is unclear. This CDR3 has 16 amino acids. Between the trimmed V and J ends, which lost 4 bases and 8 bases, there was a span of 20 bases. The germline gives CDR1 MRHNA, CDR2 SNTAGT. CDR3 in amino acids: CASSAIRSVRQEKLFF. CDR3 bases: TGTGCCAGCAGTGCCATCCGCAGCGTTCGTCAAGAAAAACTGTTTTTT.

A word on this clone: One end of the junction varies from germline; a read error may be responsible. J is TRBJ1-3 and V is TRBV19; the D is unclear. This CDR3 is 14 amino acids long. Germline-derived CDR1 and CDR2 are LNHDA and SQIVND (reference sequence). CDR3 sequence: CASSTTRSGNTIYF. The CDR3 DNA follows: TGTGCTAGTAGTACTACGCGCTCTGGAAACACCATATATTTT. The complete variable domain, with remaining parts taken from reference TRBV19 and TRBJ1-3, reads DGGITQSPKYLFRKEGQNVTLSCEQNLNHDAMYWYRQDPGQGLRLIYYSQIVNDFQKGDIAEGYSVSREKKESFPLTVTSAQKNPTAFYLCASSTTRSGNTIYFGEGSWLTVV.

The DNA of the CDR3 is TGTGCCACGCGGACAGACAACTATGGCTACACCTTC. This codes for CATRTDNYGYTF. The chain is built from TRBV2 and TRBJ1-2, with TRBD1 as a possible D gene (6 bases). CDR1 and CDR2 (germline): SNHLY, FYNNEI. The CDR3 contains 12 residues. Deletions cut 10 bases from V and 2 bases from J, with 11 bases between.

This clone has only a few counts. V and J are TRBV7-6 and TRBJ1-4, with 10 bases lining up with TRBD1. From germline, CDR1 is SGHVS and CDR2 FNYEAQ. CDR3 length: 14 amino acids. Unmatched junction bases numbered 2, after V lost 3 bases and J lost 7 bases. CDR3 DNA: TGTGCCAGCAGCTTGGGACAGGGGTTTGAAAAACTGTTTTTT. Its translation is CASSLGQGFEKLFF.

Note on this clone: Mismatch with germline at one junction end may stem from a read error. CDR3 in amino acids: CASSEAHRTPKYGYTF. DNA for the CDR3: TGTGCCAGCAGTGAAGCGCATCGGACACCTAAGTATGGCTACACCTTC. The V call is TRBV2, the J call TRBJ1-2, with a tentative D call TRBD1 (5 bases). Germline assignment: CDR1 SNHLY and CDR2 FYNNEI. This CDR3 comprises 16 residues.

The chain uses TRBV9 and TRBJ2-2; 9 nucleotides agree with TRBD1. The CDR3 spans 15 residues. V was pared by 4 bases and J by 5 bases, with 6 bases of the junction left unmatched. Germline loops: CDR1 SGDLS, CDR2 YYNGEE. CDR3 DNA sequence: TGTGCCAGCAGCCCCCGACAGGGGGGGACCGGGGAGCTGTTTTTT. This gives the protein CASSPRQGGTGELFF.

The V gene is TRBV7-3, the J gene TRBJ2-3; 7 bases align to TRBD2. This CDR3 region has 16 residues. CDR1 and CDR2 from the germline V gene are SGHTA and FQGTGA. Unmatched junction bases numbered 10, after V lost 5 bases and J lost 2 bases. CDR3 sequence (DNA): TGTGCCAGCAGCCACTATCGAGCGGGGATCACAGATACGCAGTATTTT. Encoded protein: CASSHYRAGITDTQYF.

As to this clone: At one boundary the junction diverges from the germline segment, which might be a read error. This chain joins TRBV7-7 and TRBJ2-3, with D possibly being TRBD2 (5 bases). Germline values: CDR1 SSHAT, CDR2 FNYEAQ (reference sequence). This CDR3 comprises 15 residues. The chain's CDR3 is CASSRLADFTDTQYF. The CDR3 bases are TGTGCTAGCAGCAGACTCGCGGACTTCACAGATACGCAGTATTTT. The variable domain in full, with the rest retrieved from reference TRBV7-7 and TRBJ2-3, is GAGVSQSPRYKVTKRGQDVTLRCDPISSHATLYWYQQALGQGPEFLTYFNYEAQPDKSGLPSDRFSAERPEGSISTLTIQRTEQRDSAMYRCASSRLADFTDTQYFGPGTRLTVL.

There are a few counts of this clone. The genes are TRBV7-8 and TRBJ1-2, with D possibly TRBD1 on 6 matching bases. With 2 bases removed from V and 5 bases from J, the gap between germline ends came to 12 bases. From germline, CDR1 is SGHVS and CDR2 FQNEAQ. The CDR3 runs to 14 residues. CDR3 in amino acids: CASSLLGRGYGYTF. Here the CDR3 DNA reads TGTGCCAGCAGCTTATTAGGCAGGGGATATGGCTACACCTTC.

V is TRBV6-6 and J is TRBJ1-1; possible D gene TRBD1, 5 bases. CDR1 is MNHNY and CDR2 is SVGAGI in the germline V gene (reference sequence). This CDR3 contains 16 residues. The V gene lost 2 bases and the J gene lost 0 bases, with 13 bases spanning the gap. The CDR3 protein is CASSYGGDLMNTEAFF. CDR3 bases: TGTGCCAGCAGTTACGGGGGGGACCTCATGAACACTGAAGCTTTCTTT.

The chain combines TRBV7-6 with TRBJ2-3; 12 bases agree with TRBD2. Germline-derived CDR1 and CDR2 are SGHVS and FNYEAQ. The trim removed 8 bases at V and 5 bases at J, leaving 2 bases unmatched. This CDR3 contains 13 residues. CDR3 sequence (DNA): TGTGCCAGCTCGACTAGCGGGGGAGATACGCAGTATTTT. Amino acids: CASSTSGGDTQYF.